Below are 5 T cell receptor beta chains sequenced from a single sample in a study of cytotoxic CD8 clonotypes in ibrutinib-treated CLL. Clones were sequenced by immunoSEQ multiplex PCR, and TCRdb holds only the in-frame ones, with some missing. The table shows a few hundred thousand clones, with roughly 71% occurring only once. Here the sequenced sample was PBMCs, taken after 36 months of ibrutinib treatment. Every receptor here comes from a human donor with chronic lymphocytic leukemia.

The rearrangement links TRBV7-2 to TRBJ2-5, with D possibly being TRBD2 (5 bases). The CDR3 totals 15 residues. Germline V gives CDR1 SGHTA, CDR2 FQGNSA. V lost 5 bases, J lost 5 bases, and 18 bases lay in between. The CDR3 spells CASSQGEGWWETQYF. DNA for the CDR3: TGTGCCAGCAGCCAAGGAGAGGGTTGGTGGGAGACCCAGTACTTC.

This clone has more than one count but fewer than ten. This chain connects TRBV27 to TRBJ2-2; D not certain. Trimming removed 6 bases from V and 3 bases from J, with 2 bases in between. Germline V gene data show CDR1 as MNHEY and CDR2 as SMNVEV (reference sequence). CDR3 length equals 11 residues. The CDR3 DNA reads TGTGCCAGCAGCCACACCGGGGAGCTGTTTTTT. Its protein product is CASSHTGELFF.

The chain links TRBV7-8 to TRBJ1-2; D uncertain. Germline lookup yields CDR1 SGHVS and CDR2 FQNEAQ. V lost 2 bases and J 3 bases, leaving 16 bases between the germline ends. The CDR3 has 16 amino acids. Written as DNA, the CDR3 is TGTGCCAGCAGCTTAAAAGGACCCTCGGGTGACTATGGCTACACCTTC. Protein: CASSLKGPSGDYGYTF.

CDR3 DNA sequence: TGTGCCAGCAGACCACAGGACCACCCCTACGAGCAGTACTTC. Residues: CASRPQDHPYEQYF. The chain is built from TRBV6-5 and TRBJ2-7; possibly TRBD1 for D (5 bases). V was trimmed by 6 bases and J by 2 bases, leaving 14 bases between them. Germline CDR1 MNHEY, CDR2 SVGAGI. This CDR3 is built from 14 residues.

This rearrangement joins TRBV6-5 to TRBJ2-1; D might be TRBD1 (6 bases). The CDR3 runs to 16 residues. The germline V and J ends were trimmed by 2 bases and 5 bases, with 16 bases remaining between them. From germline, CDR1 is MNHEY and CDR2 SVGAGI. The CDR3 sequence is CASSYLSGAPNNEQFF. DNA of the CDR3: TGTGCCAGCAGTTACCTATCAGGGGCTCCAAACAATGAGCAGTTCTTC.